The subject of this entry is one TCR beta chain. The antigen remains undetermined. The data were taken from a study of response to subunit inactivated influenza vaccine. J lost 0 bases, V lost 6 bases, and 12 bases had no gene match. The CDR3 consists of 18 residues. The germline V gene encodes CDR1 SQVTM and CDR2 ANQGSEA. Study observations and caveats: Authors suggested each seasonal flu vaccination may recruit only limited numbers of new T cells.

TCRdb reanalysed the RT-PCR reads using MiXCR and keeps one entry per CDR3 protein. The top ten clones hold 2.5% to 3.5% of a sample with 500,000 or so distinct CDR3 sequences, more than 15% of them seen once. The chain couples TRBV29-1 to TRBJ2-3; 13 bases map to TRBD2. Specimen: CD4+ T cells sorted from PBMCs, collected less than 30 months after vaccination. The clonotype originates from a man aged 50 to 69 who received an inactivated influenza vaccine. The CDR3 region is CSVLGLAGDTTSTDTQYF. DNA for the CDR3: TGCAGCGTCCTAGGACTAGCGGGGGACACTACTAGCACAGATACGCAGTATTTT.